A single sample is the source of the 23 T cell receptor beta chains below, sequenced in a study of blood T cell repertoires in COVID-19 (dated by TCRdb to about 2020). Library preparation used the immunoSEQ multiplex PCR assay. Entries here come from immuneACCESS through TCRdb and include only in-frame sequences with V and J called. Some clones fail to appear in such tables; in the studies checked, an unresolved V gene covers under half of the shortfall, and the cause of the remainder is unknown. A total of 120,000 or so clones appear in this sample, about 81% of them only once. Together, the top ten hold 3.5% to 4% of the sample. Sequenced material: peripheral blood. These receptors were obtained from a woman aged 50 to 60 with acute or convalescent COVID-19.

The rearrangement joins TRBV19 to TRBJ1-2; 7 nucleotides align to TRBD1. There are 16 residues in the CDR3. V dropped 3 bases and J dropped 4; count of bases not matched to a gene: 11. Germline CDR1 is LNHDA and CDR2 is SQIVND (reference sequence). CDR3 sequence (DNA): TGTGCCAGTAGTATCATAAGGACAGGTCTGCGCTATGGCTACACCTTC. Translation: CASSIIRTGLRYGYTF.

V is TRBV19 and J is TRBJ2-7; TRBD1 might be the D (6 bases). This CDR3 is 14 amino acids long. CDR1 LNHDA and CDR2 SQIVND come from the germline V gene (reference sequence). The V gene lost 4 bases and the J gene lost 0 bases, with 10 bases spanning the gap. CDR3 loop: CASSTTGSSYEQYF. CDR3 nucleotides: TGTGCCAGTAGTACGACAGGTAGCTCCTACGAGCAGTACTTC.

V gene TRBV10-3 combines with J gene TRBJ1-4; D may be TRBD1 (5 bases). Trimming removed 3 bases from V and 8 bases from J, with 16 bases in between. Germline V gene lookup returns CDR1 ENHRY and CDR2 SYGVKD. The CDR3 is 15 amino acids. The CDR3 bases are TGTGCCATCAGTGACGAGGCAGGGATGGGAGAAAAACTGTTTTTT. Translation gives CAISDEAGMGEKLFF.

The chain is built from TRBV7-9 and TRBJ2-1; TRBD2 aligns across 15 bases. CDR1 and CDR2 from the germline V gene are SEHNR and FQNEAQ (reference sequence). V shed 2 bases and J 12 bases; nucleotides not matched to a gene: 14. This CDR3 region has 18 residues. This chain's CDR3 is CASSLRMIAGLAGGGQFF. The DNA for the CDR3 is TGTGCCAGCAGCTTACGGATGATCGCAGGACTAGCGGGAGGGGGGCAGTTCTTC. The entire variable domain, with the rest obtained from reference TRBV7-9 and TRBJ2-1, is as follows: DTGVSQNPRHKITKRGQNVTFRCDPISEHNRLYWYRQTLGQGPEFLTYFQNEAQLEKSRLLSDRFSAERPKGSFSTLEIQRTEQGDSAMYLCASSLRMIAGLAGGGQFFGPGTRLTVL.

This clone was recorded once. This sequence joins TRBV5-1 and TRBJ2-3; TRBD1 matches 9 bases. Germline V gene data show CDR1 as SGHRS and CDR2 as YFSETQ. J lost 4 bases, V lost 4 bases, and 4 bases had no gene match. This CDR3 is built from 14 residues. The CDR3: CASSPGQGSDTQYF. CDR3 bases: TGCGCCAGCAGCCCTGGACAGGGGTCAGATACGCAGTATTTT. The full variable domain, with the rest looked up from reference TRBV5-1 and TRBJ2-3, is KAGVTQTPRYLIKTRGQQVTLSCSPISGHRSVSWYQQTPGQGLQFLFEYFSETQRNKGNFPGRFSGRQFSNSRSEMNVSTLELGDSALYLCASSPGQGSDTQYFGPGTRLTVL.

This clone has only a few counts. The V gene is TRBV7-9, the J gene TRBJ2-2, with D possibly matching TRBD2 (5 bases). The CDR3 totals 13 residues. Trimming shortened V by 9 bases and J by 4 bases, and 12 bases separated the two germline ends. Germline V gives CDR1 SEHNR, CDR2 FQNEAQ (reference sequence). The CDR3 nucleotides read TGTGCCAGTAGTGGGAGTACCACCGGGGAGCTGTTTTTT. Protein: CASSGSTTGELFF.

This sequence joins TRBV13 and TRBJ1-2; 7 bases fit TRBD1. The CDR3 sequence is 16 residues long. Trimming removed 1 base from V and 7 bases from J; junction bases left unmatched: 12. Germline CDR1 and CDR2: PRHDT and FYEKMQ (reference sequence). CDR3 nucleotide sequence: TGTGCCAGCAGCTTAGCCCATCGACAGGGTGAGGGTGGCTACACCTTC. This codes for CASSLAHRQGEGGYTF.

The chain has TRBV2 and TRBJ2-3, with 9 positions matching TRBD1. The CDR3 is 15 residues long. The ends lost 7 bases at V and 5 bases at J; junction bases unmatched: 10. Germline loops: CDR1 SNHLY, CDR2 FYNNEI. CDR3 coding DNA: TGTGCCAGCAAAATGTGGACAGGGGTAGGAGATACGCAGTATTTT. Its protein is CASKMWTGVGDTQYF.

This clone appeared a few times. This rearrangement joins TRBV2 to TRBJ1-3; D call uncertain. The germline V gene has CDR1 SNHLY and CDR2 FYNNEI. This CDR3 has 17 amino acids. Trimming cost V 6 bases and J 3 bases, with 21 bases left between them. This CDR3 reads CASREGMTEWNGNTIYF. The DNA for the CDR3 is TGTGCCAGCAGGGAGGGTATGACGGAATGGAATGGAAACACCATATATTTT.

The J gene is TRBJ1-1, the V gene TRBV10-3, with 8 bases that match TRBD1. Germline loops: CDR1 ENHRY, CDR2 SYGVKD. J lost 5 bases, V lost 5 bases, and 7 bases had no gene match. The length of the CDR3 is 14 residues. CDR3: CAISIETGGTEAFF. CDR3 in DNA: TGTGCCATCAGTATCGAAACAGGGGGAACTGAAGCTTTCTTT.

The chain uses TRBV5-4 and TRBJ2-3; 8 bases match TRBD2. The V gene end was trimmed by 3 bases and the J gene end by 8 bases; junction bases not matched to a gene: 11. This CDR3 is built from 15 residues. Germline V gene data show CDR1 as SGHNT and CDR2 as YYREEE (reference sequence). The chain's CDR3 is CASSSPTSGGGTQYF. Written as DNA, the CDR3 is TGTGCCAGCAGCTCCCCTACTAGCGGAGGAGGTACGCAGTATTTT.

V usage is TRBV18 and J usage is TRBJ1-1; no firm D call. Trimming shortened V by 1 base and J by 2 bases, and 8 bases separated the two germline ends. The length of the CDR3 is 14 residues. CDR1 and CDR2 from the germline V gene are KGHSH and LQKENI. CDR3 amino acids: CASSPLAENTEAFF. The CDR3 bases are TGTGCCAGCTCACCACTAGCGGAAAACACTGAAGCTTTCTTT.

The sample holds a few counts of this clone. This chain joins TRBV5-1 and TRBJ2-1, with 11 bases that match TRBD2. From germline, CDR1 is SGHRS and CDR2 YFSETQ. The CDR3 is made up of 17 amino acids. Trimming cost V 1 base and J 7 bases; bases outside gene matches: 10. The CDR3 loop reads CASSLNSLAGVWNEQFF. DNA for the CDR3: TGCGCCAGCAGCTTGAACTCACTAGCGGGAGTGTGGAATGAGCAGTTCTTC.

The V gene is TRBV11-1, the J gene TRBJ1-2, with a weak D call TRBD1 (6 bases). With 5 bases removed from V and 8 bases from J, the gap between germline ends came to 21 bases. The CDR3 contains 15 residues. Germline-derived CDR1 and CDR2 are SGHAT and FQDESV (reference sequence). The CDR3 loop is CASSRQQGSLGGYTF. The CDR3 DNA follows: TGTGCCAGCAGCCGTCAACAGGGCTCCCTCGGAGGCTACACCTTC.

This clone was counted once. This chain joins TRBV21-1 and TRBJ2-2; the table's D call of TRBD2 was not tested on the DNA. TRBV21-1 is a pseudogene locus. The CDR3 covers 16 residues. CDR3 nucleotides: TGTGCCAGCAGCAAAGGGGTAGCGGATATCACCGGGGAGCTGTTTTTT. It yields the protein CASSKGVADITGELFF.

V gene TRBV10-3 combines with J gene TRBJ2-1; 8 nucleotides line up with TRBD2. The junction had 2 bases not matched to a gene; V was cut back by 0 bases and J by 4 bases. This CDR3 has 15 residues. Germline CDR1 is ENHRY and CDR2 is SYGVKD. In nucleotides, the CDR3 is TGTGCCATCAGTGAGTCGGCTAGCGGGTACAATGAGCAGTTCTTC. Protein: CAISESASGYNEQFF.

J is TRBJ1-1 and V is TRBV2, with 7 bases that match TRBD1. The J segment lost 7 bases and the V segment lost 8 bases, leaving 16 bases of the junction unmatched. There are 15 residues in the CDR3. Germline V CDR1 and CDR2: SNHLY, FYNNEI. The CDR3 loop is CASRIDRATLNEAFF. The CDR3 region has the DNA TGTGCCAGCCGCATCGACAGGGCCACCTTAAATGAAGCTTTCTTT. Combining the CDR3 with reference TRBV2 and TRBJ1-1 gives the whole variable domain EPEVTQTPSHQVTQMGQEVILRCVPISNHLYFYWYRQILGQKVEFLVSFYNNEISEKSEIFDDQFSVERPDGSNFTLKIRSTKLEDSAMYFCASRIDRATLNEAFFGQGTRLTVV.

V and J are TRBV7-9 and TRBJ2-1; TRBD2 is a possible D gene (6 bases). V was clipped by 4 bases and J by 3 bases, with 10 bases between them. From germline, CDR1 is SEHNR and CDR2 FQNEAQ (reference sequence). The CDR3 length is 14 residues. The CDR3 loop reads CASSSLTSYNEQFF. The CDR3, as DNA: TGTGCCAGCAGCTCCTTGACTAGCTACAATGAGCAGTTCTTC.

The chain combines TRBV18 with TRBJ2-7, with TRBD1 matching over 10 bases. Germline V gene sequence: CDR1 KGHSH, CDR2 LQKENI. CDR3 length: 15 amino acids. V lost 6 bases to trimming and J lost 2 bases; unmatched junction nucleotides: 7. For the CDR3, the DNA is TGTGCCAGCTCCCCGGGACAGGGGAATACCTACGAGCAGTACTTC. This encodes CASSPGQGNTYEQYF.

This clone showed up just a few times. The rearrangement uses TRBV30 and TRBJ1-1, with D unresolved. The germline gives CDR1 GTSNPN, CDR2 SVGIG (reference sequence). CDR3 length equals 12 residues. The V end lost 0 bases, the J end lost 10 bases, and 12 bases lay between the germline ends. CDR3 coding DNA: TGTGCCTGGAGTGTAATTCGGGGTTCAGCTTTCTTT. Protein: CAWSVIRGSAFF.

The chain carries TRBV7-8 and TRBJ2-3, with D perhaps TRBD2 (6 bases). V shed 3 bases and J shed 6 bases, with 31 bases lying between them. There are 20 residues in the CDR3. CDR1 SGHVS and CDR2 FQNEAQ come from the germline V gene. The CDR3 bases are TGTGCCAGCAGCTTCACTGCACCATTTGGCGGGGCCTCCGTTCTGGATACGCAGTATTTT. This translates into CASSFTAPFGGASVLDTQYF.

The rearrangement joins TRBV7-9 to TRBJ2-1, with 11 bases lining up with TRBD2. Germline CDR1 and CDR2: SEHNR and FQNEAQ (reference sequence). V was clipped by 4 bases and J by 8 bases; unmatched bases: 7. The CDR3 consists of 15 residues. The CDR3 DNA reads as TGTGCCAGCAGCTCACCGCCTAGCGGGAGGCATGAGCAGTTCTTC. This translates into CASSSPPSGRHEQFF.

The CDR3 sequence: CASSLEGADGEYF. The DNA for the CDR3 is TGTGCCAGCAGCTTAGAGGGGGCGGACGGGGAGTACTTC. The chain has TRBV7-8 and TRBJ2-7, with TRBD1 identical over 7 bases. Germline values: CDR1 SGHVS, CDR2 FQNEAQ. The CDR3 consists of 13 residues. V gave up 1 base and J gave up 11 bases; unmatched junction bases: 8.